Sequencing of this T cell receptor (beta chain) was carried out in a study of shared clonotypes between healthy human individuals. Study findings and constraints: Only a few donors were included, so the genetic and exposure-history diversity represented was limited. Memory subsets had estimated richness that was generally smaller than that of naive subsets.

CDR1 PRHDT and CDR2 FYEKMQ come from the germline V gene (reference sequence). The CDR3 spans 18 residues. The ends lost 1 base at V and 3 bases at J; junction bases unmatched: 7. Turning to this clone: The antigen remains unidentified.

The table came from immunoSEQ multiplex PCR; TCRdb's copy has only in-frame clones and leaves some out. In the table there are around 240,000 clones, 60% to 80% of which are singletons. The sample was memory CD4+ T cells sorted from blood. Sample subset: CD45RA-negative fraction. The V call is TRBV13, the J call TRBJ2-2; 11 bases agree with TRBD2. The clonotype comes from a man aged 30 to 45 in good health. The CDR3 here is CASSLVAGGPRYTGELFF. The CDR3, as DNA: TGTGCCAGCAGCTTAGTAGCGGGAGGGCCTCGGTACACCGGGGAGCTGTTTTTT.